This T cell receptor (beta chain) comes out of a study of cytomegalovirus exposure and HLA in healthy donors. In regard to this clone: The sample carries other DNA sequences with the same CDR3.

Unmatched junction bases numbered 1, after V lost 6 bases and J lost 0 bases. The CDR3 extends over 14 amino acids. From germline, CDR1 is ENHRY and CDR2 SYGVKD. The PCR ran on 60 Vbeta and 13 Jbeta primers. The assay was immunoSEQ multiplex PCR, and TCRdb's table has in-frame clones only and misses some. This table holds roughly 60,000 clones, approximately 80% found once. The receptor comes from a woman between 40 and 55 years old in good health and CMV-seropositive. The J gene is TRBJ1-4, the V gene TRBV10-3; 7 positions match TRBD1. Input material: PBMCs. CDR3 DNA sequence: TGTGCCATCAGCACAGGGGCAACTAATGAAAAACTGTTTTTT. Translation: CAISTGATNEKLFF.